A single T cell receptor (beta chain) is shown here with its context. These data come from a study of blood T cell repertoires in COVID-19. Study-wide context: Material from acute and convalescent COVID-19 was sourced from the United States, Italy and Spain.

Original processing notes: The authors estimated nucleated cell counts from reference gene primer amplification. TCRdb keeps only in-frame clones here, not all; method: immunoSEQ multiplex PCR. For V, J and clone size, that table is used; D and trimming come from the DNA. The table shows 40,000 to 65,000 clones, with approximately 90% occurring only once. CDR1 and CDR2 from the germline V gene are SGHNT and YENEEA. V lost 8 bases, J lost 6 bases, and 6 bases stayed unmatched. The CDR3 spans 13 residues. Specimen: peripheral blood. The chain employs TRBV11-3 and TRBJ2-3, with 9 bases matching TRBD2. This TCR was sampled from an elderly man with acute or convalescent COVID-19. DNA for the CDR3: TGTGCCAGCGTACCGCGGGGGGGGGATACGCAGTATTTT. It yields the protein CASVPRGGDTQYF.